The rows below give T cell receptor beta chains drawn from one sample of a study of blood T cells in healthy people across ages. TCRdb ran MiXCR on the 5' RACE reads and lists one entry per CDR3 protein. In the table there are roughly 680,000 distinct CDR3 sequences, over 40% of which are singletons. Source material: blood. All receptors derive from a woman older than 75 in good health. Both conserved end residues are part of each CDR3. A D gene is named only where the DNA matches it firmly. Where a row states a size, it is once, few, many or the class of an expanded clone; other rows omit it.

clone size	D gene	J gene	V gene	CDR3 protein	CDR3 DNA
-	-	TRBJ2-1	TRBV20-1	CSASRTYNEQFF	TGCAGTGCTAGTCGTACTTACAATGAGCAGTTCTTC
many	TRBD2	TRBJ2-3	TRBV5-6	CASSPGLAATTDTQYF	TGTGCCAGCAGCCCGGGACTAGCGGCCACCACAGATACGCAGTATTTT
-	-	TRBJ2-3	TRBV7-2	CASSFTQGDTQYF	TGTGCCAGCAGCTTCACACAGGGAGATACGCAGTATTTT
-	TRBD1	TRBJ2-3	TRBV29-1	CSVRGPTDTQYF	TGCAGCGTCAGGGGGCCGACAGATACGCAGTATTTT
-	TRBD2	TRBJ2-1	TRBV27	CASSGLERGSYNEQFF	TGTGCCAGCAGCGGCTTGGAGCGGGGGTCCTACAATGAGCAGTTCTTC
many	TRBD2	TRBJ2-1	TRBV9	CASSVAAGGLAAYNEQFF	TGTGCCAGCAGCGTAGCTGCGGGTGGACTAGCGGCATACAATGAGCAGTTCTTC
many	TRBD2	TRBJ2-1	TRBV28	CASSLKKGRAGVDEQFF	TGTGCCAGCAGCCTCAAGAAGGGGAGGGCTGGGGTGGATGAGCAGTTCTTC
-	-	TRBJ1-1	TRBV7-2	CASSLGFLNTEAFF	TGTGCCAGCAGCTTAGGTTTCTTGAACACTGAAGCTTTCTTT
once	TRBD2	TRBJ2-3	TRBV27	CASGFIGVREGPDTQYF	TGTGCCAGCGGATTTATTGGAGTGCGGGAGGGCCCCGATACGCAGTATTTT
-	-	TRBJ1-6	TRBV27	CASSSLGGARALHF	TGTGCCAGCAGTTCTCTCGGGGGCGCGAGGGCCCTCCACTTT
many	-	TRBJ2-1	TRBV29-1	CSVELVNEQFF	TGCAGCGTTGAGCTGGTTAATGAGCAGTTCTTC
few	-	TRBJ2-3	TRBV7-2	CASSYNQGDTQYF	TGTGCCAGCAGCTATAATCAGGGAGATACGCAGTATTTT
many	-	TRBJ2-1	TRBV9	CASSVDTGNEQFF	TGTGCCAGCAGCGTAGATACGGGCAATGAGCAGTTCTTC
-	-	TRBJ2-1	TRBV20-1	CSARDITQFHNEQFF	TGCAGTGCTAGAGATATAACTCAGTTTCACAATGAGCAGTTCTTC
many	-	TRBJ1-2	TRBV2	CASSEQKSYGYTF	TGTGCCAGCAGTGAGCAGAAATCCTATGGCTACACCTTC
few	-	TRBJ1-1	TRBV12-3/TRBV12-4	CASNPLTMYTEAFF	TGTGCCAGCAACCCACTAACTATGTACACTGAAGCTTTCTTT
-	TRBD2	TRBJ2-7	TRBV20-1	CSARDYTSGGANEQYF	TGCAGTGCTAGAGATTACACTAGCGGGGGGGCCAATGAGCAGTACTTC
once	-	TRBJ2-3	TRBV15	CATAHGPGSTDTQYF	TGTGCCACCGCACACGGCCCAGGGAGCACAGATACGCAGTATTTT
-	TRBD2	TRBJ2-1	TRBV12-3/TRBV12-4	CASSLALPTSGDNEQFF	TGTGCCAGCAGTTTGGCCCTTCCGACTAGCGGAGACAATGAGCAGTTCTTC
few	-	TRBJ1-5	TRBV21-1	CASSRPGGACNQPQHF	TGTGCCAGCAGCAGACCAGGGGGCGCTTGCAATCAGCCCCAGCATTTT
-	-	TRBJ2-3	TRBV7-9	CASSLGRGQTDTQYF	TGTGCCAGCAGCTTGGGCAGGGGCCAGACAGATACGCAGTATTTT
-	TRBD2	TRBJ2-1	TRBV12-3/TRBV12-4	CASTRSGRASNEQFF	TGTGCCAGCACCCGAAGCGGGAGGGCTTCCAATGAGCAGTTCTTC
few	-	TRBJ1-1	TRBV7-2	CASSLAFMNTEAFF	TGTGCCAGCAGCTTAGCGTTCATGAACACTGAAGCTTTCTTT
-	-	TRBJ1-2	TRBV25-1	CASSVGALGGYTF	TGTGCCAGCAGTGTAGGGGCCCTGGGTGGCTACACCTTC
-	-	TRBJ2-1	TRBV27	CASSPLPKNEQFF	TGTGCCAGCAGCCCACTACCAAAAAATGAGCAGTTCTTC
-	-	TRBJ1-6	TRBV27	CASYGPGGNSPLHF	TGTGCCAGCTATGGCCCGGGGGGTAATTCACCCCTCCACTTT
many	TRBD2	TRBJ2-1	TRBV7-3	CASGRGDNEQFF	TGTGCCAGTGGACGGGGGGACAATGAGCAGTTCTTC
once	-	TRBJ2-3	TRBV6-5	CASSRATASTDTQYF	TGTGCCAGCAGCCGAGCGACCGCTAGCACAGATACGCAGTATTTT
-	-	TRBJ2-5	TRBV10-3	CATTTNGESHLPQETQYF	TGTGCCACCACCACTAACGGGGAATCTCATTTACCACAAGAGACCCAGTACTTC
few	-	TRBJ2-6	TRBV28	CASSLEAGFSGANVLTF	TGTGCCAGCAGTTTGGAGGCAGGTTTCTCTGGGGCCAACGTCCTGACTTTC
many	-	TRBJ2-3	TRBV20-1	CSANLGYTDTQYF	TGCAGTGCGAATCTTGGGTACACAGATACGCAGTATTTT
-	TRBD2	TRBJ2-7	TRBV20-1	CSAQGPSGTYEQYF	TGCAGTGCTCAGGGGCCTAGCGGGACCTACGAGCAGTACTTC
few	TRBD2	TRBJ2-3	TRBV5-1	CASTRGGSDTQYF	TGCGCCAGCACCCGCGGGGGGTCAGATACGCAGTATTTT
-	TRBD1	TRBJ1-3	TRBV6-5	CASTLGTGGSGNTIYF	TGTGCCAGCACTCTGGGCACAGGGGGCTCGGGAAACACCATATATTTT
-	-	TRBJ2-3	TRBV13	CASSSWGPTDTQYF	TGTGCCAGCAGTTCGTGGGGCCCCACAGATACGCAGTATTTT
-	-	TRBJ2-7	TRBV29-1	CSVEDRTRSYEQYF	TGCAGCGTGGAGGACAGAACCAGATCCTACGAGCAGTACTTC
few	-	TRBJ2-7	TRBV27	CASSLYGGRNNEQYF	TGTGCCAGCAGTTTATACGGGGGCAGAAACAATGAGCAGTACTTC
few	-	TRBJ1-4	TRBV29-1	CSVVSSRVTYVNEKLFF	TGCAGCGTTGTTTCCTCAAGGGTCACGTACGTTAATGAAAAACTGTTTTTT
many	-	TRBJ2-1	TRBV6-5	CASSYSSARADNEQFF	TGTGCCAGCAGTTACTCGAGTGCGAGGGCGGACAATGAGCAGTTCTTC
-	-	TRBJ2-7	TRBV7-3	CGSSAKLGRIEQYF	TGTGGCAGCAGCGCAAAGCTAGGCCGTATCGAGCAGTACTTC
-	-	TRBJ2-5	TRBV20-1	CSAPGSPEQYF	TGCAGTGCCCCTGGGAGTCCTGAGCAGTACTTC
-	-	TRBJ2-1	TRBV16	CASSPGGTAYNEQFF	TGTGCCAGCAGCCCAGGCGGGACAGCCTACAATGAGCAGTTCTTC
-	-	TRBJ2-1	TRBV20-1	CSASQAGIVNEQFF	TGCAGTGCTAGTCAGGCGGGAATCGTCAATGAGCAGTTCTTC
-	TRBD1	TRBJ1-5	TRBV6-6	CASSYLDRVHPQHF	TGTGCCAGCAGTTATTTGGACAGGGTCCACCCCCAGCATTTT
-	-	TRBJ2-3	TRBV9	CASSVVGGGTDTQYF	TGTGCCAGCAGCGTAGTGGGAGGCGGCACAGATACGCAGTATTTT
-	-	TRBJ1-2	TRBV28	CASSIETADYGYTF	TGTGCCAGCAGTATCGAGACAGCGGACTATGGCTACACCTTC
few	TRBD2	TRBJ2-5	TRBV7-3	CASSLSVLAGVETQYF	TGTGCCAGCAGCTTAAGCGTCCTAGCGGGAGTAGAGACCCAGTACTTC
once	-	TRBJ1-3	TRBV12-3/TRBV12-4	CASSLSRSLSGSTIYF	TGTGCCAGCAGTTTGTCCAGGTCCCTCTCTGGAAGCACCATATATTTT
many	-	TRBJ2-1	TRBV5-1	CASNPYPGGGNEQFF	TGCGCCAGCAACCCATACCCTGGAGGGGGCAATGAGCAGTTCTTC
-	-	TRBJ2-6	TRBV18	CASSQGSFSGANVLTF	TGTGCCAGCTCCCAGGGATCATTTTCTGGGGCCAACGTCCTGACTTTC
-	-	TRBJ1-2	TRBV7-9	CASSFMDGTNYGYTF	TGTGCCAGCAGTTTCATGGACGGAACTAACTATGGCTACACCTTC
-	-	TRBJ1-2	TRBV12-3/TRBV12-4	CASRFNTEVGGYTF	TGTGCCAGCAGGTTCAATACAGAGGTCGGTGGCTACACCTTC
many	TRBD1	TRBJ2-3	TRBV7-3	CASDSLPPTGGPDTQYF	TGTGCCAGCGACAGCTTACCCCCGACAGGGGGACCAGATACGCAGTATTTT
few	-	TRBJ2-5	TRBV5-6	CASSFRGLQETQYF	TGTGCCAGCAGCTTTCGAGGACTACAAGAGACCCAGTACTTC
-	-	TRBJ1-1	TRBV12-3/TRBV12-4	CASSVFVRTEAFF	TGTGCCAGCAGTGTCTTTGTGCGCACTGAAGCTTTCTTT